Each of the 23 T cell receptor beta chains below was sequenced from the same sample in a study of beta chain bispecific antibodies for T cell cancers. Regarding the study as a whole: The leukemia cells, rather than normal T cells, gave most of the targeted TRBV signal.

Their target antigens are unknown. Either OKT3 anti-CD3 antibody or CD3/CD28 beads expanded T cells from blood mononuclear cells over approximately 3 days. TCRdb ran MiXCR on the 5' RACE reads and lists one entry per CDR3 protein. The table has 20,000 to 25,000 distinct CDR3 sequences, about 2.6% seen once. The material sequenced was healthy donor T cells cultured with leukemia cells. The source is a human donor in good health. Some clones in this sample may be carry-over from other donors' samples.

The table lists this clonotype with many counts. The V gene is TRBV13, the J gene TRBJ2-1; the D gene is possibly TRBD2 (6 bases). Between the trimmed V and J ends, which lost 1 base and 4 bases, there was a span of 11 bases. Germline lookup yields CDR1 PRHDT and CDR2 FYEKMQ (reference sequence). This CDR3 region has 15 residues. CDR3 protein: CASSLVVAGYNEQFF. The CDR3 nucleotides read TGTGCCAGCAGCTTAGTGGTGGCGGGGTACAATGAGCAGTTCTTC.

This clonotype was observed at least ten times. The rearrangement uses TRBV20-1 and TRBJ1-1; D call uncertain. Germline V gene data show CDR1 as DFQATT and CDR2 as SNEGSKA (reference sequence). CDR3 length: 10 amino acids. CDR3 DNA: TGCGGTCCTATGAACACTGAAGCTTTCTTT. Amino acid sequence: CGPMNTEAFF.

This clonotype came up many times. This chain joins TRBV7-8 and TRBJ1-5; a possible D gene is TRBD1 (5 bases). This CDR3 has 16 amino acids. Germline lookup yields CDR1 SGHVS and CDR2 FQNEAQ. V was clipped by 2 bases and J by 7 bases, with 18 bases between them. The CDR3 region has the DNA TGTGCCAGCAGCTTACTTGGGGGGTACGGGAGACAGCCCCAGCATTTT. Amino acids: CASSLLGGYGRQPQHF.

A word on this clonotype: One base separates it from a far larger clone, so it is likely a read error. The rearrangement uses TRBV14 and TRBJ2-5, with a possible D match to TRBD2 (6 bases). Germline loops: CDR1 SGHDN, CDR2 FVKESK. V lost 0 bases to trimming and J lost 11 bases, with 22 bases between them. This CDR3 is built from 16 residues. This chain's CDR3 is CASSQDRRGSHNEQYF. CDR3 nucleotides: TGTGCCAGCAGCCAAGATCGTCGGGGGTCCCACAATGAGCAGTACTTC.

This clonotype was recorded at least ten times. CDR3 nucleotide sequence: TGCGCCAGCAGCGCAGGGGATACTGAAGCTTTCTTT. Translating gives CASSAGDTEAFF. This chain links TRBV10-2 with TRBJ1-1; perhaps TRBD1 as D (6 bases). The V end lost 6 bases, the J end lost 5 bases, and 10 bases lay between the germline ends. Germline V lookup: CDR1 WSHSY, CDR2 SAAADI. This CDR3 contains 12 residues.

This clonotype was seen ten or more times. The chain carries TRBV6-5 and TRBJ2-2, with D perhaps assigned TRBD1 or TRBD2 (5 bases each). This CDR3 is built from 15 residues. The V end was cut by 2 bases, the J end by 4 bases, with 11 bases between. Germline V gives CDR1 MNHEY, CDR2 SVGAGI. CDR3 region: CASSYGDPPTGELFF. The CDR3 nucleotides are TGTGCCAGCAGTTACGGGGACCCCCCCACCGGGGAGCTGTTTTTT.

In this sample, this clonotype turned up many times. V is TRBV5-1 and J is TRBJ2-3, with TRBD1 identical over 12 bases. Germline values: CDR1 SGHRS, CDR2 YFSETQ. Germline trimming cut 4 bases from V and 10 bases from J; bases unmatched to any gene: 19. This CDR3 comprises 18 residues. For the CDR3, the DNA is TGCGCCAGCAGCCTACTTCTTACCGGGACAGGGGGCCCTGTGGCGCAGTATTTT. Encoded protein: CASSLLLTGTGGPVAQYF.

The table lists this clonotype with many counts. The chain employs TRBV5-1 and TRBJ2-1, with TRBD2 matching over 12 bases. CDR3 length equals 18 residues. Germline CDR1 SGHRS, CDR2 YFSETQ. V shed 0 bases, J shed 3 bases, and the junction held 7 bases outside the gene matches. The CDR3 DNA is TGCGCCAGCAGCTTGGCTCTAGCGGGGGGGCGAGTCTACAATGAGCAGTTCTTC. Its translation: CASSLALAGGRVYNEQFF.

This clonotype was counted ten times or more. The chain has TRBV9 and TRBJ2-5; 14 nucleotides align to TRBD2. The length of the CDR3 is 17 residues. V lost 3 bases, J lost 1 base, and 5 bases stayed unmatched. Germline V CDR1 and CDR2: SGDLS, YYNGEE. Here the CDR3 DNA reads TGTGCCAGCAGCGCGGGAGGACTAGCGGGGGGCCAAGAGACCCAGTACTTC. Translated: CASSAGGLAGGQETQYF.

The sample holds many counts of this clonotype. This CDR3 is CASSIGRGNTEAFF. As DNA, the CDR3 is TGTGCCAGTAGTATAGGCAGGGGGAACACTGAAGCTTTCTTT. V and J are TRBV19 and TRBJ1-1, with D maybe TRBD1 (6 bases). Germline values: CDR1 LNHDA, CDR2 SQIVND (reference sequence). The germline V and J ends were trimmed by 1 base and 1 base, with 7 bases remaining between them. There are 14 residues in the CDR3.

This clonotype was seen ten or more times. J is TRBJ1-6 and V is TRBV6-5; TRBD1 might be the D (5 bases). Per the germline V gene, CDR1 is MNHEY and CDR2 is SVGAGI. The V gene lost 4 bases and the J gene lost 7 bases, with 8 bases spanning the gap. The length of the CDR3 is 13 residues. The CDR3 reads CASSSRQNSPLHF. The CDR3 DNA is TGTGCCAGCAGTTCCCGACAGAATTCACCCCTCCACTTT.

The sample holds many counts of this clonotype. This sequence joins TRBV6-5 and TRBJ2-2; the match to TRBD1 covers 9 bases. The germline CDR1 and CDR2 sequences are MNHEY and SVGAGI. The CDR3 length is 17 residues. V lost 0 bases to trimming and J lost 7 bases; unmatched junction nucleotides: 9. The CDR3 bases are TGTGCCAGCAGTTACTCGATACAGGGGGCAGAGGTCGGGGAGCTGTTTTTT. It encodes CASSYSIQGAEVGELFF.

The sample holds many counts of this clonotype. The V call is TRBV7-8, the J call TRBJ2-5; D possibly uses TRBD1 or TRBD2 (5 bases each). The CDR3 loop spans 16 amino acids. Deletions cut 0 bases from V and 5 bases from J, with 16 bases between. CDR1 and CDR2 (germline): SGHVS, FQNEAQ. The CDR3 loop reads CASSLALVGVDETQYF. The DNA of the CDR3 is TGTGCCAGCAGCTTAGCGCTAGTGGGGGTCGATGAGACCCAGTACTTC.

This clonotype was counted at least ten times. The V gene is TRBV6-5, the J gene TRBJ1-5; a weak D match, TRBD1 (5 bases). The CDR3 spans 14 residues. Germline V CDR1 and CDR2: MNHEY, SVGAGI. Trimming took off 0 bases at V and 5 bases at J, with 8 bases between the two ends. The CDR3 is CASSYSGAYQPQHF. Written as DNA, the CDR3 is TGTGCCAGCAGTTACTCCGGGGCCTATCAGCCCCAGCATTTT.

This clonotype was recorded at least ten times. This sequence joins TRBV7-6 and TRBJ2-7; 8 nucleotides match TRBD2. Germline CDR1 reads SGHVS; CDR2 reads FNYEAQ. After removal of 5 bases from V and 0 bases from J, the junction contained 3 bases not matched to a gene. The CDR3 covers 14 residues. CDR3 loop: CASSTGTSSYEQYF. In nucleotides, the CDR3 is TGTGCCAGCAGCACCGGGACTAGCTCCTACGAGCAGTACTTC.

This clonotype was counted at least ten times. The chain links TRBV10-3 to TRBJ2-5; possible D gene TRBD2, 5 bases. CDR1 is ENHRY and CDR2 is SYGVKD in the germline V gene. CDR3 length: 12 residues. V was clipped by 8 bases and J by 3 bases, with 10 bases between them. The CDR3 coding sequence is TGTGCCATCGGAGGAACTGAAGAGACCCAGTACTTC. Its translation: CAIGGTEETQYF.

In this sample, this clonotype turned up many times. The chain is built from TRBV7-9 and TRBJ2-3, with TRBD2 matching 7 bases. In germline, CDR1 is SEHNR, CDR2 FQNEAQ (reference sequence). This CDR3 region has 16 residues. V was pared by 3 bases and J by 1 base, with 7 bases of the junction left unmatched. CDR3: CASSLTLAGGTDTQYF. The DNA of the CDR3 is TGTGCCAGCAGCTTGACCTTGGCGGGGGGCACAGATACGCAGTATTTT.

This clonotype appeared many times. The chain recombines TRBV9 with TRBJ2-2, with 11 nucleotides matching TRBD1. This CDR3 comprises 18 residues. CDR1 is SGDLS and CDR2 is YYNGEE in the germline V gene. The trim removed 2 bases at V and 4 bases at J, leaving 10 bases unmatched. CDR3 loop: CASSVRDRGTSSTGELFF. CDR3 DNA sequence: TGTGCCAGCAGCGTGAGGGACAGGGGGACTTCTAGCACCGGGGAGCTGTTTTTT. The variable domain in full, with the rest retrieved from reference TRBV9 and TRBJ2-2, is DSGVTQTPKHLITATGQRVTLRCSPRSGDLSVYWYQQSLDQGLQFLIQYYNGEERAKGNILERFSAQQFPDLHSELNLSSLELGDSALYFCASSVRDRGTSSTGELFFGEGSRLTVL.

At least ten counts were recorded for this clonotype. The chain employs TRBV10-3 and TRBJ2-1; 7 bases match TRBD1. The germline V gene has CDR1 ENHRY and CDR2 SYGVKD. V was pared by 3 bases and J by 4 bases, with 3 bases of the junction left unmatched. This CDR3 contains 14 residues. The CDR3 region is CAISDVTGYNEQFF. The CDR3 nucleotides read TGTGCCATCAGTGACGTGACAGGGTACAATGAGCAGTTCTTC.

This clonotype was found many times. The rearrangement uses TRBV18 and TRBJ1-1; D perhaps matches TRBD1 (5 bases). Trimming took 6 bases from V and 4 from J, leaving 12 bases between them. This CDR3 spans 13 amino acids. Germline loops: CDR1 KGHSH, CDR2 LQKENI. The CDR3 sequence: CASSPGQTTEAFF. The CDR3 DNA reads TGTGCCAGCTCTCCAGGGCAGACCACTGAAGCTTTCTTT. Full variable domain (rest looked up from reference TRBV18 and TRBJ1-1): NAGVMQNPRHLVRRRGQEARLRCSPMKGHSHVYWYRQLPEEGLKFMVYLQKENIIDESGMPKERFSAEFPKEGPSILRIQQVVRGDSAAYFCASSPGQTTEAFFGQGTRLTVV.

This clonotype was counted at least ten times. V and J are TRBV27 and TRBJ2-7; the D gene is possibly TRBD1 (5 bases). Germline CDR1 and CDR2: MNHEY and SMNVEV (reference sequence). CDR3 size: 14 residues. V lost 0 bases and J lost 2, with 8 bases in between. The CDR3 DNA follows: TGTGCCAGCAGTTTATCGGACACAACCTACGAGCAGTACTTC. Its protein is CASSLSDTTYEQYF.

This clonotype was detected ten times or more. CDR3 in DNA: TGTGCCAGCAGCTTAAATACAGGGCAGGACACCGGGGAGCTGTTTTTT. This sequence encodes CASSLNTGQDTGELFF. The rearrangement links TRBV11-2 to TRBJ2-2; tentatively, D is TRBD1 (6 bases). This CDR3 contains 16 residues. The germline gives CDR1 SGHAT, CDR2 FQNNGV. Trimming stripped 2 bases from V and 3 bases from J, with 13 bases between.

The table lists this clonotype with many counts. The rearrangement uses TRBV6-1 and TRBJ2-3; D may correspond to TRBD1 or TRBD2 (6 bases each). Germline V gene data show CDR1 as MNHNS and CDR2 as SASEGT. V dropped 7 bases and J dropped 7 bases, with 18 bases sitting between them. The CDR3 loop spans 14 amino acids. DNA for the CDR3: TGTGCCAGCATGGAGGGGGGTAATTGGAATACGCAGTATTTT. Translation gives CASMEGGNWNTQYF.